The clone carrying this TCR beta chain has at least ten counts. MiXCR, run by TCRdb on the 5' RACE reads, gives a single entry per CDR3 protein. Seen here are tens of thousands of distinct CDR3 sequences, more than 7% observed once, and the top ten hold 2% to 2.5%. These data are taken from a study of human T cells and chemical hapten exposure. The study extracted total RNA from unfractionated whole blood. The TCR was taken from a male donor in good health.

The DNA for the CDR3 is TGTGCCAGCAGCCCCGGCAGGGGTATCACAGATACGCAGTATTTT. It is translated as CASSPGRGITDTQYF. The J gene is TRBJ2-3, the V gene TRBV7-9; perhaps TRBD1 as D (6 bases). The CDR3 is made up of 15 amino acids. Per the germline V gene, CDR1 is SEHNR and CDR2 is FQNEAQ (reference sequence). Trimming pared 5 bases from V and 2 bases from J, leaving 14 bases between.